This TCR beta chain was obtained from a study of blood T cell repertoires in COVID-19. The table came from immunoSEQ multiplex PCR; TCRdb's copy has only in-frame clones and leaves some out. The sample records about 480,000 clones, around 87% being singletons. This TCR was sampled from a middle-aged woman who had recovered from COVID-19. The sequencing input was PBMCs or T cells enriched from blood (not recorded which).

The CDR3 DNA sequence: TGTGCCAGCAGCGACAGGGCGGAAACTGAAGCTTTCTTT. It yields the protein CASSDRAETEAFF. The V call is TRBV2, the J call TRBJ1-1, with 7 bases aligning to TRBD1. The CDR3 loop spans 13 amino acids. Looked up from germline, CDR1 is SNHLY and CDR2 is FYNNEI. V trimming: 6 bases; J trimming: 5 bases; junction bases outside the gene matches: 6. Complete variable domain (other parts from reference TRBV2 and TRBJ1-1): EPEVTQTPSHQVTQMGQEVILRCVPISNHLYFYWYRQILGQKVEFLVSFYNNEISEKSEIFDDQFSVERPDGSNFTLKIRSTKLEDSAMYFCASSDRAETEAFFGQGTRLTVV.